This TCR beta chain was found in a study of blood T cell repertoires in COVID-19. In the study overall: PBMCs, B-cell-depleted T cells, or T cells provided the cDNA or gDNA that made up the material.

Everyone who took part was roughly 18 to 89 years old, and they came from 24 US areas. Researchers sorted participants into cohorts using their self-reported clinical history. Germline trimming cut 3 bases from V and 4 bases from J; bases unmatched to any gene: 7. Germline V lookup: CDR1 SGHRS, CDR2 YFSETQ. There are 15 residues in the CDR3. Some clones are missing from TCRdb's copy, which holds only in-frame ones; the method was immunoSEQ multiplex PCR. The sample lists about 270,000 clones, roughly 90% occurring once. The receptor was isolated from a woman aged 60-75 years who had recovered from COVID-19. What was sequenced was PBMCs or T cells enriched from blood (not recorded which). V is TRBV5-1 and J is TRBJ2-5; 9 positions match TRBD1. CDR3 DNA sequence: TGCGCCAGCAGCTCTGACAGGGGGTTTTTAGAGACCCAGTACTTC. Amino acids: CASSSDRGFLETQYF.